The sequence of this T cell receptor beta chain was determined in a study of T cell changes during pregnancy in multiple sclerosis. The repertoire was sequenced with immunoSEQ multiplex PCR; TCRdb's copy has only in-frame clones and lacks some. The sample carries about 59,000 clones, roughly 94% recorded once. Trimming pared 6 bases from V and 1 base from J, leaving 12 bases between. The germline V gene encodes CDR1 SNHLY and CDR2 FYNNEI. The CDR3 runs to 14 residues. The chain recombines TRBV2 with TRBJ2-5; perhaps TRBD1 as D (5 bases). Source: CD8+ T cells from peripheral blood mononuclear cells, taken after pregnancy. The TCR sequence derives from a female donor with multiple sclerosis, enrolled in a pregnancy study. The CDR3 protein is CASSPPGFQETQYF. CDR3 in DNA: TGTGCCAGCAGCCCCCCAGGGTTCCAAGAGACCCAGTACTTC.